This T cell receptor (beta chain) appears in the sequencing data of a study of blood T cell repertoires in COVID-19. Looking at the study overall: COVID-19 samples collected from the United States, Italy and Spain covered acute and convalescent phases. T cells, B-cell-depleted T cells, or PBMCs supplied cDNA or gDNA.

Method: immunoSEQ multiplex PCR; TCRdb's copy keeps in-frame clones and lacks some. This sample has nearly 70,000 clones; around 88% occur once, and the top ten carry about 6%. CDR1 and CDR2 (germline): SGDLS, YYNGEE. The CDR3 is made up of 18 amino acids. With 1 base removed from V and 4 bases from J, the gap between germline ends came to 23 bases. This receptor was identified in a woman in her sixties or seventies with acute or convalescent COVID-19. V usage is TRBV9 and J usage is TRBJ1-1, with a possible D match to TRBD1 (5 bases). Sequenced material: peripheral blood. The CDR3, as DNA: TGTGCCAGCAGCGTAATGTCCGGTATGGGGCATTCTGGCACTGAAGCTTTCTTT. This codes for CASSVMSGMGHSGTEAFF.